The T cell receptor beta chain under discussion was sequenced for a study of cytomegalovirus exposure and HLA in healthy donors. General study findings and limits: The study carried out a later analysis of TCR beta sequences. It associated under 20,000 of them with specific HLA alleles at a false discovery rate of 0.05. It was confirmed in vitro that three of the CMV-associated chains were specific for CMV antigens. CMV serostatus stood as the only immune exposure information on hand. Associated with cytomegalovirus, according to the listing, were around 160 TCR beta chains.

The V end lost 5 bases, the J end lost 4 bases, and 17 bases lay between the germline ends. CDR1 is MNHEY and CDR2 is SMNVEV in the germline V gene (reference sequence). This CDR3 is 16 amino acids long. Comments on this clone: No antigen is known for it.

In the PCR, 60 Vbeta and 13 Jbeta primers were used. Profiled with immunoSEQ multiplex PCR; TCRdb holds only in-frame clones, not every one. Altogether around 100,000 clones are present, more than 70% being singletons, with the ten largest covering 15% to 20%. This receptor was identified in a woman in her fifties or sixties in good health and CMV-seropositive. Sequencing input: PBMCs. J is TRBJ2-2 and V is TRBV27, with TRBD2 as a possible D gene (6 bases). DNA for the CDR3: TGTGCCAGCAGTCCCCGACTGGGCGGGACCACCGGGGAGCTGTTTTTT. It encodes CASSPRLGGTTGELFF.